Below, 14 T cell receptor beta chains from the same sample are listed, as sequenced in a study of blood T cell repertoires in COVID-19 (dated by TCRdb to the early 2020s). The library was built by means of the immunoSEQ multiplex PCR assay. TCRdb re-hosts the immuneACCESS table, in-frame sequences only. Its copies lack some clones; in the studies checked, an unresolved V gene accounts for under half of them, and the cause for the rest is not known. For this sample there are 250,000 to 300,000 clones; roughly 93% appear just once. The biggest ten clones account for about 2.3% of the sample. Material: PBMCs or T cells enriched from blood (not recorded which). These receptors came from a woman between 35 and 50 years old with acute COVID-19.

The chain couples TRBV3-1 (or the pseudogene TRBV3-2) to TRBJ1-6, with D tentatively TRBD1 (5 bases). Germline V CDR1 and CDR2: LGHDT, YNNKEL (reference sequence). The CDR3 runs to 20 residues. Trimming removed 0 bases from V and 1 base from J, with 19 bases in between. This CDR3 is CASSQDPAGTTKSYNSPLHF. As DNA, the CDR3 is TGTGCCAGCAGCCAAGATCCGGCAGGGACTACCAAGTCCTATAATTCACCCCTCCACTTT.

The chain uses TRBV7-6 and TRBJ2-5; D gene uncertain. The V and J ends lost 4 bases and 4 bases respectively, with 10 bases between them. CDR1 and CDR2 from the germline V gene are SGHVS and FNYEAQ. The CDR3 totals 13 residues. The CDR3 nucleotides are TGTGCCAGCAGCTCACAACCGGGAGAGACCCAGTACTTC. Translation: CASSSQPGETQYF.

This clone was seen just once. The V gene is TRBV28, the J gene TRBJ1-3; perhaps TRBD1 as D (5 bases). The CDR3 is 16 amino acids. Germline loops: CDR1 MDHEN, CDR2 SYDVKM. V lost 8 bases, J lost 1 base, and 18 bases lay in between. CDR3 nucleotides: TGTGCCAGCCAAACTGCGGGGGTGAATTCTGGAAACACCATATATTTT. Residues: CASQTAGVNSGNTIYF.

The chain recombines TRBV9 with TRBJ2-1; TRBD2 aligns across 10 bases. V trimming: 0 bases; J trimming: 6 bases; junction bases outside the gene matches: 3. CDR1 is SGDLS, CDR2 YYNGEE, per germline. The CDR3 is 15 amino acids. The DNA for the CDR3 is TGTGCCAGCAGCGTAGAGGCTAGCGGGAGCAATGAGCAGTTCTTC. Amino acids: CASSVEASGSNEQFF.

This clone was observed once. The V gene is TRBV29-1, the J gene TRBJ1-2; no reliable D call. Germline V gives CDR1 SQVTM, CDR2 ANQGSEA. The V end was cut by 4 bases, the J end by 2 bases, with 11 bases between. The CDR3 covers 13 residues. DNA of the CDR3: TGCAGCGTTGTCTTAGGGAGGAACTATGGCTACACCTTC. Amino acid sequence: CSVVLGRNYGYTF.

This clone has a single count. The chain couples TRBV19 to TRBJ2-1, with TRBD1 matching 7 bases. Germline V gives CDR1 LNHDA, CDR2 SQIVND (reference sequence). CDR3 length: 14 residues. The V segment lost 3 bases and the J segment 3 bases; nucleotides outside the gene matches: 2. CDR3: CASSMGTDYNEQFF. The CDR3 bases are TGTGCCAGTAGTATGGGGACAGACTACAATGAGCAGTTCTTC.

The chain is built from TRBV6-1 and TRBJ1-5; maybe TRBD1 (5 bases). This CDR3 is built from 16 residues. The germline CDR1 and CDR2 sequences are MNHNS and SASEGT. V gave up 0 bases and J gave up 2 bases, with 11 bases separating them. The DNA for the CDR3 is TGTGCCAGCAGTGAAGCGACACCGGGGGGCAATCAGCCCCAGCATTTT. Its translation: CASSEATPGGNQPQHF.

Here the CDR3 reads CATTETSGRASEQYF. The CDR3 nucleotides read TGTGCCACTACGGAGACTAGCGGGAGGGCCTCCGAGCAGTACTTC. The V call is TRBV7-8, the J call TRBJ2-7; 14 nucleotides align to TRBD2. Germline values: CDR1 SGHVS, CDR2 FQNEAQ. CDR3 length: 15 amino acids. The ends lost 10 bases at V and 6 bases at J; junction bases unmatched: 11. Complete variable domain (other parts from reference TRBV7-8 and TRBJ2-7): GAGVSQSPRYKVAKRGQDVALRCDPISGHVSLFWYQQALGQGPEFLTYFQNEAQLDKSGLPSDRFFAERPEGSVSTLKIQRTQQEDSAVYLCATTETSGRASEQYFGPGTRLTVT.

This chain joins TRBV6-5 and TRBJ2-1; possible D gene TRBD1, 6 bases. Germline CDR1 is MNHEY and CDR2 is SVGAGI. V was clipped by 0 bases and J by 7 bases, with 13 bases between them. The CDR3 sequence is 15 residues long. DNA of the CDR3: TGTGCCAGCAGTTACTCGCGTGGACAGACGAATGAGCAGTTCTTC. It codes for CASSYSRGQTNEQFF.

The chain carries TRBV18 and TRBJ2-3; D gene uncertain. CDR3 size: 16 residues. Germline V gene lookup returns CDR1 KGHSH and CDR2 LQKENI. The V gene lost 5 bases and the J gene lost 2 bases, with 17 bases spanning the gap. The CDR3 nucleotides read TGTGCCAGCTCAATGGCGGTGCGGATCAACACAGATACGCAGTATTTT. Translation: CASSMAVRINTDTQYF.

This chain connects TRBV30 to TRBJ2-1; D call uncertain. Germline-derived CDR1 and CDR2 are GTSNPN and SVGIG (reference sequence). CDR3 length: 11 residues. V gave up 0 bases and J gave up 9 bases, with 6 bases separating them. CDR3 nucleotide sequence: TGTGCCTGGAGTGTACGGGTTGAGCAGTTCTTC. Its translation: CAWSVRVEQFF.

The genes are TRBV28 and TRBJ1-1; 7 bases are a match to TRBD1. CDR1 is MDHEN, CDR2 SYDVKM, per germline. This CDR3 comprises 15 residues. The V and J ends lost 7 bases and 3 bases, in that order; junction bases with no gene match: 11. Here the CDR3 DNA reads TGTGCCAGCAACCCAAACAGGGGCTGGTACACTGAAGCTTTCTTT. It yields the protein CASNPNRGWYTEAFF.

The chain links TRBV4-2 to TRBJ2-1; D remains ambiguous. The CDR3 spans 16 residues. V lost 4 bases and J 1 base, leaving 14 bases between the germline ends. Germline loops: CDR1 LGHNA, CDR2 YNFKEQ. CDR3 bases: TGTGCCAGCAGCCGATCTGATAGAGAGTCCTACAATGAGCAGTTCTTC. As protein: CASSRSDRESYNEQFF.

The V gene is TRBV12-3 or TRBV12-4, the J gene TRBJ1-1; possible D gene TRBD1, 5 bases. The V and J ends lost 2 bases and 4 bases respectively, with 8 bases between them. This CDR3 has 13 amino acids. The DNA of the CDR3 is TGTGCCAGCAGTTTACGGGGGGTCACTGAAGCTTTCTTT. Its translation: CASSLRGVTEAFF.